This TCR beta chain is from a study of blood T cells in healthy people across ages. Study-wide background: There was about one barcoded beta molecule captured by template switching per two T cells. Study results and limitations: Diversity estimates drawn from one million T cells were deemed underestimates.

A J-beta primer mix and a sample-barcoded 5' primer were used in a second PCR of about 7 to 12 cycles. Each sample provided no less than 3 million CDR3-containing paired-end reads. TCRdb independently ran MiXCR on the 5' RACE reads; one entry per CDR3 protein. The table lists about 1.4 million distinct CDR3 sequences, roughly 60% of them singletons. A minimum of 6 million PBMCs was isolated per sample. On this clonotype: The antigen remains unidentified.

Sequenced material: blood. This receptor was identified in a man aged 18 to 30 in good health.

CDR3 coding DNA: TGTGCCAGCAACTACCTTGGGACAGGGGAAAGCAATCAGCCCCAGCATTTT. It specifies CASNYLGTGESNQPQHF. This chain links TRBV6-1 with TRBJ1-5; 10 bases agree with TRBD1. There are 17 residues in the CDR3. V lost 7 bases and J lost 1; bases outside the gene matches: 10. CDR1 and CDR2 (germline): MNHNS, SASEGT.